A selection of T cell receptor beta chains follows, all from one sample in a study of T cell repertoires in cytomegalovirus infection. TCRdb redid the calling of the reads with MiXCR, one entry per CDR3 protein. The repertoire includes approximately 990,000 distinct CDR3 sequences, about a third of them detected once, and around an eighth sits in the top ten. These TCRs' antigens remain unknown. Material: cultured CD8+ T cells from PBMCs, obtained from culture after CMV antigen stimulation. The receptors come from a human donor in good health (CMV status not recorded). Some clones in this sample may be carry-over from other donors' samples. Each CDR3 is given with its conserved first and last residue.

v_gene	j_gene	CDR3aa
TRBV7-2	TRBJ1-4	CASSLSSLWDEKLFF
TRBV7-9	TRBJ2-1	CASRMVPATSGYNEQFF
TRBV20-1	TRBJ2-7	CSAGRAREQYF
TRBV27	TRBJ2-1	CASSLETGGLDNEQFF
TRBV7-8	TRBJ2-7	CASNIAAFSYEQYF
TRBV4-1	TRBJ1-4	CASSQDLGGKLFF
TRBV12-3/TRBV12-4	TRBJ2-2	CASSPSGTGELFF
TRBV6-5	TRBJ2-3	CASSYVGGGLTDTQYF
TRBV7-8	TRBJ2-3	CASSPGGWTDTQYF
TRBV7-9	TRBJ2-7	CASSLVSGGGEQYF
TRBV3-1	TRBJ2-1	CASSRPGLVGNEQFF
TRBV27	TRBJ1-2	CASSLATGTDYGYTF
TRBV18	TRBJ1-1	CASSPGQSGALNTEAFF
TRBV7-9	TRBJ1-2	CASSLYATPPGGYTF
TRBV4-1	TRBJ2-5	CASSLDTGAQETQYF
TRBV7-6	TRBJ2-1	CASSFKAYNEQFF
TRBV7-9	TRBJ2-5	CASSPTGSRAQYF
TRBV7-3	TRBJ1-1	CASSLQQGTSEAFF
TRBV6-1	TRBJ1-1	CASSDPEAFF
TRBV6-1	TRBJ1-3	CASSESGLSDNTIYF
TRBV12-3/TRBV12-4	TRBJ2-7	CASTAGVGEQYF
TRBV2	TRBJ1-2	CANQSGDGGYTF
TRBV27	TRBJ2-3	CASSAGLRPDTQYF
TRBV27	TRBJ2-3	CASRSGQGAVYTQYF
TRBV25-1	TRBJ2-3	CASSTTLTDTQYF
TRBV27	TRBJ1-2	CASSDSKRSNYGYTF
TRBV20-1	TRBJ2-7	CSASGLAGGRVREQYF
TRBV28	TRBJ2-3	CASSFLGLDTQYF
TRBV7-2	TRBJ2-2	CASSPTGSYGELFF
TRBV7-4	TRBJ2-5	CASSLPPGTGVETQYF
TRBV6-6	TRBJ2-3	CASSPFTRGGTDTQYF
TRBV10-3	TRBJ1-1	CAIEGAEGTEAFF
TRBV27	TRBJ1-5	CASSLTETQPQHF
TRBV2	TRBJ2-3	CAASGGRGSTDTQYF
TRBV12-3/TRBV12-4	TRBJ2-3	CASSFLTSGGTDTQYF
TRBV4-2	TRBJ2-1	CASSQRSDEQFF
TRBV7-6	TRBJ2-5	CASSLTSVGETQYF
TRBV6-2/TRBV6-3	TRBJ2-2	CASSFEWAGELFF
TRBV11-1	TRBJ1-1	CASSPQAMNTEAFF
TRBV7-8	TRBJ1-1	CANSIGGGVAFF
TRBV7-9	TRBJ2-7	CASSFPGLHEQYF
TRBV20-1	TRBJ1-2	CSARLSNGPFVYGYTF
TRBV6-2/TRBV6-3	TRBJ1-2	CASSYSAFGVYGYTF
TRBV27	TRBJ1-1	CASSSGGTGTEAFF
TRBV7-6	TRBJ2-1	CASSFGLAGSEQFF
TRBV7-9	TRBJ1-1	CASSSAGYTEAFF
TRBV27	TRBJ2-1	CASSWGPTYNEQFF
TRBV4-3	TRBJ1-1	CASSQGVRYEAFF
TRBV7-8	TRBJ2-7	CASSLGLAGANSYEQYF
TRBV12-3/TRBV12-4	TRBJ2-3	CASRDLGSPDTQYF
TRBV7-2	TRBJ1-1	CASSRPGIGPEAFF
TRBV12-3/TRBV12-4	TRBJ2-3	CASKGFPGTDTQYF
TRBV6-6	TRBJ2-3	CASSLPGQGFSGDTQYF